The 14 T cell receptor beta chains below all came from one sample that was sequenced in a study of regulatory T cells in long-lasting Graves disease. Time point defined: persistent/refractory GD, antithyroid drugs over 5 years with positive TRAb. The TCR library was made from RNA extracted from PBMCs. Researchers made TCR beta libraries by using iRepertoire HTBI primers and running Arm-PCR on CDR3 regions. TCRdb reprocessed the multiplex PCR reads via MiXCR and lists one record per CDR3 protein. The table has roughly 700,000 distinct CDR3 sequences, 25% to 35% seen once. The sample here was peripheral blood mononuclear cells (PBMCs), taken when the disease was refractory, from a patient treated with antithyroid drugs. Source of these receptors: a female donor with Graves disease.

Ten or more counts support this clonotype. The J gene is TRBJ1-2, the V gene TRBV2; TRBD1 aligns across 9 bases. V was clipped by 4 bases and J by 6 bases; unmatched bases: 0. This CDR3 is 12 amino acids long. Germline V lookup: CDR1 SNHLY, CDR2 FYNNEI. The DNA of the CDR3 is TGTGCCAGCAGTGGGACAGGGGATGGCTACACCTTC. It is translated as CASSGTGDGYTF.

The chain has TRBV12-3 or TRBV12-4 and TRBJ1-1; the match to TRBD1 covers 7 bases. The CDR3 sequence is 17 residues long. The junction had 15 bases not matched to a gene; V was cut back by 5 bases and J by 3 bases. CDR3 DNA: TGTGCCAGCAGTCGGGGGGGACAGAGGACCTTGGACACTGAAGCTTTCTTT. Its protein is CASSRGGQRTLDTEAFF.

CDR3 sequence reads: CASTSFRSSGNTIYF. CDR3 sequence (DNA): TGTGCCAGCACGTCCTTCCGCAGCTCTGGAAACACCATATATTTT. The V gene is TRBV7-8, the J gene TRBJ1-3; D is ambiguous. This CDR3 is built from 15 residues. Trimming stripped 7 bases from V and 0 bases from J, with 13 bases between. Germline CDR1 is SGHVS and CDR2 is FQNEAQ.

This clonotype was detected once. The chain joins TRBV7-2 to TRBJ1-5, with 7 positions matching TRBD1. Germline CDR1 reads SGHTA; CDR2 reads FQGNSA. The CDR3 is 14 residues long. V lost 3 bases, J lost 7 bases, and 6 bases stayed unmatched. The CDR3 DNA is TGTGCCAGCAGCTTCAGACAGGGCTACCAGCCCCAGCATTTT. As protein: CASSFRQGYQPQHF.

The V gene is TRBV20-1, the J gene TRBJ1-2; D uncertain. Trimming removed 0 bases at V and 8 bases at J, with 13 bases between. The germline V gene encodes CDR1 DFQATT and CDR2 SNEGSKA (reference sequence). The CDR3 runs 13 residues. The CDR3 nucleotides are TGCAGTGCTAGAGATCTCCATGGGTCCGGCTACACCTTC. This sequence encodes CSARDLHGSGYTF.

The chain links TRBV5-1 to TRBJ1-2, with D tentatively TRBD1 (5 bases). The V gene lost 1 base and the J gene lost 2 bases, with 21 bases spanning the gap. The CDR3 contains 18 residues. The germline V gene encodes CDR1 SGHRS and CDR2 YFSETQ. The CDR3: CASSLSPRTGTGNYGYTF. The CDR3 DNA sequence: TGCGCCAGCAGCTTGTCACCCCGAACCGGGACGGGGAACTATGGCTACACCTTC.

The gene calls are TRBV2 and TRBJ1-4; D unresolved. Trimming cost V 7 bases and J 8 bases, with 8 bases left between them. This CDR3 contains 11 residues. Germline-derived CDR1 and CDR2 are SNHLY and FYNNEI. The CDR3 sequence is CASKSGEKLFF. For the CDR3, the DNA is TGTGCCAGCAAGTCCGGAGAAAAACTGTTTTTT.

Only a few counts were recorded for this clonotype. The chain links TRBV5-1 to TRBJ1-1; D call uncertain. Trimming pared 4 bases from V and 0 bases from J, leaving 19 bases between. Germline loops: CDR1 SGHRS, CDR2 YFSETQ. CDR3 length equals 17 residues. The CDR3 loop reads CASSPRKVSGVNTEAFF. The CDR3 DNA reads as TGCGCCAGCAGCCCCCGCAAGGTTAGCGGGGTGAACACTGAAGCTTTCTTT.

The rearrangement joins TRBV6-2 or TRBV6-3 to TRBJ1-1; possible D gene TRBD1, 5 bases. CDR1 is MNHEY and CDR2 is SVGEGT in the germline V gene. The length of the CDR3 is 16 residues. V gave up 6 bases and J gave up 1 base, with 18 bases separating them. The CDR3: CASSPQPRRGNTEAFF. The CDR3 DNA reads TGTGCCAGCAGCCCTCAACCCCGGAGGGGGAACACTGAAGCTTTCTTT.

This clonotype was seen at least ten times. V usage is TRBV2 and J usage is TRBJ1-6; D is uncertain. V dropped 8 bases and J dropped 12 bases, with 14 bases sitting between them. The CDR3 runs 12 residues. CDR1 and CDR2 from the germline V gene are SNHLY and FYNNEI. CDR3 region: CASGDRVLPLHF. The CDR3 DNA reads TGTGCCAGCGGCGATAGGGTTTTACCCCTCCACTTT.

This clonotype was detected a few times. The chain couples TRBV20-1 to TRBJ2-7, with D possibly TRBD1 on 7 matching bases. V shed 3 bases and J shed 5 bases, with 17 bases lying between them. The CDR3 loop spans 14 amino acids. Germline-derived CDR1 and CDR2 are DFQATT and SNEGSKA (reference sequence). CDR3 DNA sequence: TGCAGTGCTAGCCCTAGCGTCAGGGGGAACGAGCAGTACTTC. Protein product: CSASPSVRGNEQYF.

The gene calls are TRBV30 and TRBJ1-1; D uncertain. CDR1 is GTSNPN and CDR2 is SVGIG in the germline V gene (reference sequence). The CDR3 has 12 amino acids. Trimming took 1 base from V and 6 from J, leaving 9 bases between them. CDR3 protein: CAWSAAGAEAFF. The CDR3 nucleotides read TGTGCCTGGAGTGCGGCAGGAGCTGAAGCTTTCTTT.

This clonotype was observed a handful of times. V gene TRBV7-3 combines with J gene TRBJ2-4; D gene ambiguous. The ends were cut back, 4 bases at V and 0 bases at J, with 10 bases in the middle. This CDR3 is 15 amino acids long. Germline-derived CDR1 and CDR2 are SGHTA and FQGTGA. The CDR3 DNA is TGTGCCAGCAGCTCCCTAACGGGAGCCAAAAACATTCAGTACTTC. Its protein product is CASSSLTGAKNIQYF.

This chain joins TRBV12-3 or TRBV12-4 and TRBJ2-7; D is possibly TRBD1 (6 bases). The CDR3 has 15 amino acids. Trimming pared 5 bases from V and 6 bases from J, leaving 20 bases between. The CDR3 protein is CASSPMVRGRGEQYF. In DNA, the CDR3 is TGTGCCAGCAGTCCCATGGTCAGGGGAAGAGGCGAGCAGTACTTC.